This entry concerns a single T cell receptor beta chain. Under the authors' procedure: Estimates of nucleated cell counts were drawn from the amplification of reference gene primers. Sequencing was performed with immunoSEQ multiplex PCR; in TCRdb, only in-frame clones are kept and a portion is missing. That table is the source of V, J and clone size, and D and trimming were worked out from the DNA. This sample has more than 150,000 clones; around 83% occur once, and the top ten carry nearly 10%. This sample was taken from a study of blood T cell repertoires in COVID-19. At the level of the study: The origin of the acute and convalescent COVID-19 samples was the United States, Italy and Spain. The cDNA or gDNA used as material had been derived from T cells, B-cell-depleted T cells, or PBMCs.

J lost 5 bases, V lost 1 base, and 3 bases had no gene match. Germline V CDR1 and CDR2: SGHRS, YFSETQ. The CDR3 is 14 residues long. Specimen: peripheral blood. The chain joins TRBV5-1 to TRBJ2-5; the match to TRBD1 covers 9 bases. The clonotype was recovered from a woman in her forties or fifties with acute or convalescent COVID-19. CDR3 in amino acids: CASSLTGGDETQYF. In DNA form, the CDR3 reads TGCGCCAGCAGCTTGACAGGGGGCGATGAGACCCAGTACTTC.